This passage covers 9 T cell receptor beta chains from one sample sequenced in a study of blood T cell repertoires in COVID-19. TCRdb's copy holds only in-frame clones and misses some; the assay was immunoSEQ multiplex PCR. The repertoire holds about 210,000 clones, more than 75% seen once, with 7.8% in the top ten. Sequencing was carried out using peripheral blood. The receptors were sampled from a woman in her fifties or sixties with COVID-19, enrolled during active disease.

This clone was detected only once. In the same sample, other DNA sequences code for this CDR3. This chain uses TRBV5-1 with TRBJ1-4, with D uncertain. Trimming removed 0 bases at V and 0 bases at J, with 6 bases between. CDR1 is SGHRS, CDR2 YFSETQ, per germline. The CDR3 contains 15 residues. The CDR3 coding sequence is TGCGCCAGCAGCTTGGCTGGAGCAACTAATGAAAAACTGTTTTTT. As protein: CASSLAGATNEKLFF. The complete variable domain, with remaining parts taken from reference TRBV5-1 and TRBJ1-4, reads KAGVTQTPRYLIKTRGQQVTLSCSPISGHRSVSWYQQTPGQGLQFLFEYFSETQRNKGNFPGRFSGRQFSNSRSEMNVSTLELGDSALYLCASSLAGATNEKLFFGSGTQLSVL.

The genes are TRBV30 and TRBJ2-2; D is uncertain. Trimming left V 0 bases short and J 1 base short, with 6 bases between. Looked up from germline, CDR1 is GTSNPN and CDR2 is SVGIG (reference sequence). The CDR3 length is 14 residues. CDR3 sequence: CAWSVRRNTGELFF. The CDR3 bases are TGTGCCTGGAGTGTTCGTCGGAACACCGGGGAGCTGTTTTTT.

This clone was picked up one time. The chain employs TRBV4-1 and TRBJ1-1; 7 bases map to TRBD1. The CDR3 has 14 residues. Germline trimming cut 1 base from V and 7 bases from J; bases unmatched to any gene: 6. Germline CDR1 reads MGHRA; CDR2 reads YSYEKL. CDR3 protein: CASSQGTGLREAFF. CDR3 coding DNA: TGCGCCAGCAGCCAAGGGACAGGCCTTCGTGAAGCTTTCTTT.

V is TRBV6-5 and J is TRBJ2-1; a weak D match, TRBD1 (5 bases). V lost 7 bases and J 8 bases, leaving 18 bases between the germline ends. CDR1 and CDR2 (germline): MNHEY, SVGAGI. The CDR3 extends over 14 amino acids. DNA for the CDR3: TGTGCCAGCACTCCCTCCTGGGGCAGCGATGAGCAGTTCTTC. Translating gives CASTPSWGSDEQFF.

This clone was seen just once. V gene TRBV4-2 combines with J gene TRBJ2-7; 8 bases fit TRBD1. This CDR3 has 15 amino acids. The germline V gene has CDR1 LGHNA and CDR2 YNFKEQ. V lost 4 bases, J lost 4 bases, and 9 bases stayed unmatched. The CDR3 here is CASSRDTGGSYEQYF. CDR3 sequence (DNA): TGTGCCAGCAGCCGAGACACAGGGGGATCATACGAGCAGTACTTC.

The genes are TRBV3-1 (or the pseudogene TRBV3-2) and TRBJ1-2; weak D call: TRBD1 (5 bases). V gave up 0 bases and J gave up 7 bases, with 12 bases separating them. Germline CDR1 and CDR2: LGHDT and YNNKEL (reference sequence). The CDR3 sequence is 14 residues long. The CDR3 bases are TGTGCCAGCAGCCAAGATCCGGGGGTAGGTGGCTACACCTTC. As protein: CASSQDPGVGGYTF.

The chain joins TRBV11-2 to TRBJ2-6; possibly TRBD1 for D (5 bases). The germline CDR1 and CDR2 sequences are SGHAT and FQNNGV. The V and J ends lost 0 bases and 2 bases respectively, with 8 bases between them. The CDR3 has 16 residues. CDR3 bases: TGTGCCAGCAGCTTAGAGGCAGGGACTGGGGCCAACGTCCTGACTTTC. This gives the protein CASSLEAGTGANVLTF.

The chain joins TRBV30 to TRBJ2-3, with 13 nucleotides matching TRBD2. This CDR3 has 18 residues. After removal of 3 bases from V and 4 bases from J, the junction contained 13 bases not matched to a gene. Germline V gives CDR1 GTSNPN, CDR2 SVGIG (reference sequence). The CDR3 region is CAWSTSGGDVGRADTQYF. The CDR3 bases are TGTGCCTGGAGCACTAGCGGGGGGGATGTGGGTCGCGCAGATACGCAGTATTTT.

J is TRBJ1-3 and V is TRBV27; 8 nucleotides align to TRBD1. Germline CDR1 is MNHEY and CDR2 is SMNVEV (reference sequence). V shed 5 bases, J shed 4 bases, and the junction held 19 bases outside the gene matches. The CDR3 extends over 19 amino acids. CDR3 sequence: CASSPLGSGGWDQGNTIYF. In DNA, the CDR3 is TGTGCCAGCAGTCCCCTGGGTTCAGGGGGCTGGGATCAGGGAAACACCATATATTTT.